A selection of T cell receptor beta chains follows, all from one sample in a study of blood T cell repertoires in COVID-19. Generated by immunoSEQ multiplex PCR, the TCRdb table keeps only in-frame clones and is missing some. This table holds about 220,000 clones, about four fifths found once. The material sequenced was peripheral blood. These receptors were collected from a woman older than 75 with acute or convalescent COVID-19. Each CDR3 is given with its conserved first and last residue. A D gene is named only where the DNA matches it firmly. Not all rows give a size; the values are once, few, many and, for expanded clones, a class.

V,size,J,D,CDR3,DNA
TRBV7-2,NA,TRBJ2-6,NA,CASSSFTGWANVLTF,TGTGCCAGCAGCTCCTTTACGGGGTGGGCCAACGTCCTGACTTTC
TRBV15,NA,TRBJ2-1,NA,CATSSRDSPYNEQFF,TGTGCCACCAGCTCCCGGGACTCCCCCTACAATGAGCAGTTCTTC
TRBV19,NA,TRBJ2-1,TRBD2,CASSLRAGDRNEQFF,TGTGCCAGTTCCTTGAGGGCGGGGGACCGGAATGAGCAGTTCTTC
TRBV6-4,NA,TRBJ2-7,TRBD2,CASSETSGGATNEQYF,TGTGCCAGCAGCGAGACTAGCGGGGGGGCCACGAACGAGCAGTACTTC
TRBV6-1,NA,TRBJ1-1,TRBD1,CASSVPGQGGNTEAFF,TGTGCCAGCAGTGTACCCGGACAGGGGGGGAACACTGAAGCTTTCTTT
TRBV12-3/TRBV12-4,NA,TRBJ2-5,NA,CASSLRQRETQYF,TGTGCCAGCAGTTTACGGCAGCGGGAGACCCAGTACTTC
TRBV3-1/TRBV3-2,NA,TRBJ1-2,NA,CASSRLEGDGYTF,TGTGCCAGCAGCCGCTTAGAAGGAGATGGCTACACCTTC
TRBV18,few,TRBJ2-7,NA,CASSLSTGSYEQYF,TGTGCCAGCTCACTTTCGACAGGCTCCTACGAGCAGTACTTC
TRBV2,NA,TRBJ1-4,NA,CASSEAVVAGVEKLFF,TGTGCCAGCAGTGAAGCGGTGGTGGCAGGGGTTGAAAAACTGTTTTTT
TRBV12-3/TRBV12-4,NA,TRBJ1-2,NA,CASSFGRNYGYTF,TGTGCCAGCAGTTTTGGGAGAAACTATGGCTACACCTTC
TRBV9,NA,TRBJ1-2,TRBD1,CASSGTGGWDYGYTF,TGTGCCAGCAGCGGAACAGGGGGTTGGGACTATGGCTACACCTTC
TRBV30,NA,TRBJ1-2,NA,CAWSVVRVSGYTF,TGTGCCTGGAGTGTAGTCAGGGTGTCTGGCTACACCTTC
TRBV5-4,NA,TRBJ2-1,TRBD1,CASMETGDSYNEQFF,TGTGCCAGCATGGAGACAGGGGACTCCTACAATGAGCAGTTCTTC
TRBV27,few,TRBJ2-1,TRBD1,CASTSTGGLEQFF,TGTGCCAGCACTTCTACAGGGGGGCTCGAGCAGTTCTTC
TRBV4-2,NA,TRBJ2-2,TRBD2,CASSQETSGGYGTGELFF,TGTGCCAGCAGCCAAGAGACTAGCGGGGGGTATGGCACCGGGGAGCTGTTTTTT
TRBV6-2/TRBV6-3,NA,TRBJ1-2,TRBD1,CASSDGQVENYGYTF,TGTGCCAGCAGCGACGGACAGGTGGAGAACTATGGCTACACCTTC
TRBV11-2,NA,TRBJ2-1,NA,CASSLDSLQFNEQFF,TGTGCCAGCAGCTTAGATAGTCTACAGTTCAATGAGCAGTTCTTC
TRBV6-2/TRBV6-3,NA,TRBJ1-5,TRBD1,CASSGQGGLNQPQHF,TGTGCCAGCAGTGGACAGGGGGGTCTCAATCAGCCCCAGCATTTT
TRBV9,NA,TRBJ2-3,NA,CASSPPGGARTDTQYF,TGTGCCAGCAGCCCACCCGGCGGGGCGCGCACAGATACGCAGTATTTT
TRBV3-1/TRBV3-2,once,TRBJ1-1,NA,CASSQGTGRTEAFF,TGTGCCAGCAGCCAAGGGACCGGGAGAACTGAAGCTTTCTTT
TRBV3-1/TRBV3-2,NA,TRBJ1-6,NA,CASSQELRVPGPLHF,TGTGCCAGCAGCCAAGAACTACGGGTCCCCGGACCCCTCCACTTT
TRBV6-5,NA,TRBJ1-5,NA,CASSYSRQGSQPQHF,TGTGCCAGCAGTTACTCGCGGCAGGGGAGTCAGCCCCAGCATTTT
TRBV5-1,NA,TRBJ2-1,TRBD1,CASSRPTGGLDEQFF,TGCGCCAGCAGCAGACCGACAGGGGGCTTGGATGAGCAGTTCTTC
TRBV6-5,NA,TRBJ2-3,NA,CASSYRNRATDTQYF,TGTGCCAGCAGTTACCGGAACAGGGCAACAGATACGCAGTATTTT
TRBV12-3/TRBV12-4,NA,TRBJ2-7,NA,CASGPGAHEQYF,TGTGCCTCGGGGCCAGGGGCCCACGAGCAGTACTTC
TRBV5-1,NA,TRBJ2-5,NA,CASSLQGRETQYF,TGCGCCAGCAGCTTACAGGGAAGGGAGACCCAGTACTTC
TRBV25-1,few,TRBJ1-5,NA,CASPSIQPQHF,TGTGCCAGCCCTAGTATCCAGCCCCAGCATTTT
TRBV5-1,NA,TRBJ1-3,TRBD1,CASSSGLDRSSSGNTIYF,TGCGCCAGCAGCTCAGGACTGGACAGGAGCAGCTCTGGAAACACCATATATTTT
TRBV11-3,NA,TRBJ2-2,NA,CASSPGTSNTGELFF,TGTGCCAGCAGCCCCGGGACTTCCAACACCGGGGAGCTGTTTTTT
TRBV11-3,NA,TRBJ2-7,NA,CASSLVTEVYEQYF,TGTGCCAGCAGCTTAGTTACGGAGGTCTACGAGCAGTACTTC
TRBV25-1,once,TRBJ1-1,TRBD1,CASSPGTGPRRNTEAFF,TGTGCCAGCAGTCCCGGGACAGGGCCCCGTCGGAACACTGAAGCTTTCTTT
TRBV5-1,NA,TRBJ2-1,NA,CASRRTGGRHNEQFF,TGCGCCAGCAGGAGGACGGGGGGCCGACACAATGAGCAGTTCTTC
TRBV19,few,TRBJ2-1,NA,CASSIEGRSLGNEQFF,TGTGCCAGTAGTATAGAGGGGAGATCCCTCGGGAATGAGCAGTTCTTC
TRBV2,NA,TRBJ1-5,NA,CASSDDTVLNQPQHF,TGTGCCAGCTCTGATGATACAGTCCTGAATCAGCCCCAGCATTTT
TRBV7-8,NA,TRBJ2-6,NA,CASSLSTDGANVLTF,TGTGCCAGCAGCTTATCTACTGATGGGGCCAACGTCCTGACTTTC
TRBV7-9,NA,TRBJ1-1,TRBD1,CASSKGGTGNVAEAFF,TGTGCCAGCAGCAAAGGGGGGACAGGGAATGTCGCTGAAGCTTTCTTT
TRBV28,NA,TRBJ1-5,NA,CASSFSSLNQPQHF,TGTGCCAGCAGTTTCAGCTCACTAAATCAGCCCCAGCATTTT
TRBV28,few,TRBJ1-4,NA,CASSPLGRGLGEKLFF,TGTGCCAGCAGTCCCCTTGGGCGGGGCCTTGGTGAAAAACTGTTTTTT
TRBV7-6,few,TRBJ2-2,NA,CASSLVSSNTGELFF,TGTGCCAGCAGCTTAGTCTCCAGTAACACCGGGGAGCTGTTTTTT
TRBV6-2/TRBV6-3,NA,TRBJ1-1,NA,CASSYPSRYTEAFF,TGTGCCAGCAGTTACCCGTCACGGTACACTGAAGCTTTCTTT
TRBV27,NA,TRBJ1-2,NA,CASSLNGQFGYTF,TGTGCCAGCAGTTTAAATGGACAGTTTGGCTACACCTTC
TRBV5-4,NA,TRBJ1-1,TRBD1,CASSPWGQGIVTEAFF,TGTGCCAGCAGCCCTTGGGGACAGGGAATTGTCACTGAAGCTTTCTTT
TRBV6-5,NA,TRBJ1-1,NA,CASSLIRENTEAFF,TGTGCCAGCAGTCTCATCAGGGAAAACACTGAAGCTTTCTTT
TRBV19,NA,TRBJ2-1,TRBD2,CASNWGGYNEQFF,TGTGCCAGTAATTGGGGGGGCTACAATGAGCAGTTCTTC
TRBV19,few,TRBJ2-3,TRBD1,CASSSRQGARDTQYF,TGTGCCAGTAGTTCCCGACAGGGGGCGAGAGATACGCAGTATTTT
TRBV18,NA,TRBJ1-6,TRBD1,CASSQQGVMGPLHF,TGTGCCAGCTCACAACAGGGGGTCATGGGACCCCTCCACTTT
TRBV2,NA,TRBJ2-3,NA,CASSELGRVNTDTQYF,TGTGCCAGCAGTGAACTAGGCAGGGTCAACACAGATACGCAGTATTTT
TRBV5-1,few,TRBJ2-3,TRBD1,CASSLIRTGITDTQYF,TGCGCCAGCAGCTTGATCAGGACAGGGATCACAGATACGCAGTATTTT